These T cell receptor beta chains were read from a single sample in a study of PD-1 blockade in classical Hodgkin lymphoma. Clones were read by immunoSEQ multiplex PCR, and TCRdb kept only the in-frame ones, dropping some. Counted here are 45,000 or so clones, just over 90% occurring once; the ten biggest clones make up roughly 5.3%. The sequencing sample was made of peripheral blood mononuclear cells (PBMCs). These receptors all stem from a human donor with classical Hodgkin lymphoma. Both conserved end residues are part of each CDR3. A D gene is named only where the DNA matches it firmly. The size field is filled for only some rows; it gives once, few, many or a size class.

d_call: .
j_call: TRBJ1-4
v_call: TRBV5-1
clone_size: .
cdr3_nt: TGCGCCAGCAGCTTGGCCGGGACGGTACCGGAATTTGAAAAACTGTTTTTT
cdr3_aa: CASSLAGTVPEFEKLFF

d_call: .
j_call: TRBJ2-2
v_call: TRBV9
clone_size: .
cdr3_nt: TGTGCCAGCAGCGTAGGGGGACCCGGGGAGCTGTTTTTT
cdr3_aa: CASSVGGPGELFF

d_call: .
j_call: TRBJ1-5
v_call: TRBV4-1
clone_size: .
cdr3_nt: TGCGCCAGCAGCCAAGCCTACACAGAGAATCAGCCCCAGCATTTT
cdr3_aa: CASSQAYTENQPQHF

d_call: TRBD1
j_call: TRBJ1-2
v_call: TRBV29-1
clone_size: .
cdr3_nt: TGCAGCGTTCTCCAGGGGGCGCGTGGCTACACCTTC
cdr3_aa: CSVLQGARGYTF

d_call: .
j_call: TRBJ1-3
v_call: TRBV11-2
clone_size: .
cdr3_nt: TGTGCCAGCAGCTCAGGTCCAGCTGGAAACACCATATATTTT
cdr3_aa: CASSSGPAGNTIYF

d_call: .
j_call: TRBJ1-5
v_call: TRBV6-1
clone_size: .
cdr3_nt: TGTGCCAGCAGCCCAGACACCAGCAATCAGCCCCAGCATTTT
cdr3_aa: CASSPDTSNQPQHF

d_call: TRBD2
j_call: TRBJ2-2
v_call: TRBV9
clone_size: .
cdr3_nt: TGTGCCAGCGGGCCGGGACTAGCGCCCTCGGGGGAGCTGTTTTTT
cdr3_aa: CASGPGLAPSGELFF

d_call: .
j_call: TRBJ1-2
v_call: TRBV28
clone_size: .
cdr3_nt: TGTGCCAGCCGACCGGTGAGGGCGGCCCGTGGCTACACCTTC
cdr3_aa: CASRPVRAARGYTF

d_call: .
j_call: TRBJ2-5
v_call: TRBV5-1
clone_size: .
cdr3_nt: TGCGCCAGCAGCTTGGGGGTACCAAGTGAGACCCAGTACTTC
cdr3_aa: CASSLGVPSETQYF

d_call: .
j_call: TRBJ2-3
v_call: TRBV7-6
clone_size: .
cdr3_nt: TGTGCCAGCAGCTTAGGGGAGGGACATTCTAGCACAGATACGCAGTATTTT
cdr3_aa: CASSLGEGHSSTDTQYF

d_call: TRBD2
j_call: TRBJ2-1
v_call: TRBV6-1
clone_size: .
cdr3_nt: TGTGCCAGCAGCCTGGGACTAGCGAGCTACAATGAGCAGTTCTTC
cdr3_aa: CASSLGLASYNEQFF

d_call: .
j_call: TRBJ1-1
v_call: TRBV29-1
clone_size: .
cdr3_nt: TGCAGCGTTGTGGCAGGGGCCCCTGAAGCTTTCTTT
cdr3_aa: CSVVAGAPEAFF

d_call: .
j_call: TRBJ2-1
v_call: TRBV27
clone_size: .
cdr3_nt: TGTGCCAGCAGTGCCCCGACTAGGAAATCCTACAATGAGCAGTTCTTC
cdr3_aa: CASSAPTRKSYNEQFF

d_call: .
j_call: TRBJ2-6
v_call: TRBV6-4
clone_size: .
cdr3_nt: TGTGCCAGCAGTGAGGGCTCTGGGGCCAACGTCCTGACTTTC
cdr3_aa: CASSEGSGANVLTF

d_call: .
j_call: TRBJ1-1
v_call: TRBV28
clone_size: .
cdr3_nt: TGTGCCAGCAGTTCCGGACAGAACACTGAAGCTTTCTTT
cdr3_aa: CASSSGQNTEAFF

d_call: TRBD1
j_call: TRBJ1-2
v_call: TRBV7-9
clone_size: .
cdr3_nt: TGTGCCAGCACCTACAGGGGGATCTATGGCTACACCTTC
cdr3_aa: CASTYRGIYGYTF

d_call: TRBD2
j_call: TRBJ2-2
v_call: TRBV11-2
clone_size: .
cdr3_nt: TGTGCCAGCAGCTATAGCGGGATCCTTGAGGAGCTGTTTTTT
cdr3_aa: CASSYSGILEELFF

d_call: .
j_call: TRBJ2-5
v_call: TRBV18
clone_size: .
cdr3_nt: TGTGCCAGCTCACCTAACGCCCCTTTACGGGGCGAGACCCAGTACTTC
cdr3_aa: CASSPNAPLRGETQYF

d_call: TRBD2
j_call: TRBJ2-7
v_call: TRBV5-6
clone_size: .
cdr3_nt: TGTGCCAGCAGCCCACCCGCCGGGAGGGAGCAGTACTTC
cdr3_aa: CASSPPAGREQYF

d_call: .
j_call: TRBJ1-2
v_call: TRBV7-9
clone_size: few
cdr3_nt: TGTGCCAGCAGCTTAGCGGCCTATGGCTACACCTTC
cdr3_aa: CASSLAAYGYTF

d_call: TRBD2
j_call: TRBJ2-1
v_call: TRBV18
clone_size: .
cdr3_nt: TGTGCCAGCTCACTATGGACTAGCGGTACGTACAATGAGCAGTTCTTC
cdr3_aa: CASSLWTSGTYNEQFF

d_call: TRBD1
j_call: TRBJ1-1
v_call: TRBV5-1
clone_size: .
cdr3_nt: TGCGCCAGCAGCTTGGGCGGGGCCCAGGGGGCAGAGGCTTTCTTT
cdr3_aa: CASSLGGAQGAEAFF

d_call: .
j_call: TRBJ2-6
v_call: TRBV29-1
clone_size: .
cdr3_nt: TGCAGCGTTGGTGAGGTCCCTGGGGCCAACGTCCTGACTTTC
cdr3_aa: CSVGEVPGANVLTF

d_call: .
j_call: TRBJ2-3
v_call: TRBV5-1
clone_size: .
cdr3_nt: TGCGCCAGCAGCCTCGGGACTTTCACAGATACGCAGTATTTT
cdr3_aa: CASSLGTFTDTQYF

d_call: TRBD2
j_call: TRBJ2-3
v_call: TRBV7-7
clone_size: .
cdr3_nt: TGTGCTAGCAGCTTAGCGGGGAGTGGTACGCAGTATTTT
cdr3_aa: CASSLAGSGTQYF

d_call: .
j_call: TRBJ1-1
v_call: TRBV5-5
clone_size: .
cdr3_nt: TGTGCCAGCAGCGTGGGACTTCCAACCACTGAAGCTTTCTTT
cdr3_aa: CASSVGLPTTEAFF

d_call: .
j_call: TRBJ1-3
v_call: TRBV9
clone_size: .
cdr3_nt: TGTGCCAGCAGCTCAGGGCAGCTAACCTCTGGAAACACCATATATTTT
cdr3_aa: CASSSGQLTSGNTIYF

d_call: TRBD2
j_call: TRBJ2-2
v_call: TRBV6-6
clone_size: .
cdr3_nt: TGTGCTAGCAGTTACGGAAGGACTAGGAACACCGGGGAGCTGTTTTTT
cdr3_aa: CASSYGRTRNTGELFF

d_call: .
j_call: TRBJ2-1
v_call: TRBV4-1
clone_size: .
cdr3_nt: TGCGCCAGCAGCCAAGTGCCGGGAACGGGACTCTACAATGAGCAGTTCTTC
cdr3_aa: CASSQVPGTGLYNEQFF

d_call: .
j_call: TRBJ1-1
v_call: TRBV28
clone_size: .
cdr3_nt: TGTGCCAGCAGTTTTGAGGGCAGGGTCGGAGCTTTCTTT
cdr3_aa: CASSFEGRVGAFF

d_call: .
j_call: TRBJ1-2
v_call: TRBV5-1
clone_size: .
cdr3_nt: TGCGCCAGCAGCTTGGCCTCGCTGCTAGAGGGCTACACCTTC
cdr3_aa: CASSLASLLEGYTF

d_call: TRBD2
j_call: TRBJ2-7
v_call: TRBV4-1
clone_size: .
cdr3_nt: TGCGCCACCCTCGGGACTAGCGGCCACTCCCGCTATTACGAGCAGTACTTC
cdr3_aa: CATLGTSGHSRYYEQYF

d_call: .
j_call: TRBJ1-5
v_call: TRBV6-6
clone_size: .
cdr3_nt: TGTGCCAGCAGTTATTGGGGGCCGGACAATCAGCCCCAGCATTTT
cdr3_aa: CASSYWGPDNQPQHF

d_call: .
j_call: TRBJ2-2
v_call: TRBV6-5
clone_size: .
cdr3_nt: TGTGCCAGCACCCTGAACCCCCGCACCGGGGAGCTGTTTTTT
cdr3_aa: CASTLNPRTGELFF

d_call: .
j_call: TRBJ2-7
v_call: TRBV9
clone_size: few
cdr3_nt: TGTGCCAGCAGCGTAGACTCCCGGGGAGAGCAGTACTTC
cdr3_aa: CASSVDSRGEQYF